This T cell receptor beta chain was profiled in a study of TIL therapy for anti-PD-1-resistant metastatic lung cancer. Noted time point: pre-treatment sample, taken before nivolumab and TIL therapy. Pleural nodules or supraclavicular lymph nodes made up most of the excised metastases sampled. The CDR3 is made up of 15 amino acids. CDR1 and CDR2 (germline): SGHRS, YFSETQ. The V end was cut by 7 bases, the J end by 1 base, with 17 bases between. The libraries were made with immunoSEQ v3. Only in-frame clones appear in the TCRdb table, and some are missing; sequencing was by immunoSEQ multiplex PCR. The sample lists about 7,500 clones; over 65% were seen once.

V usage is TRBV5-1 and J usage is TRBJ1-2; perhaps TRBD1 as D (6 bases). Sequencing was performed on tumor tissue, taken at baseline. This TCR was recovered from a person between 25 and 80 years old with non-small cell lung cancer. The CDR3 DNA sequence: TGCGCCAGCCAGGAGGGACAAAATTTTAACTATGGCTACACCTTC. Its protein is CASQEGQNFNYGYTF.